This T cell receptor (beta chain) was captured by sequencing in a study of T cell responses to AZD1222 COVID-19 vaccine. Germline values: CDR1 SGHKS, CDR2 YYEKEE (reference sequence). With 4 bases clipped from V and 2 bases from J, the junction kept 6 bases outside the gene matches. This CDR3 comprises 16 residues. TCRdb keeps only in-frame clones here, not all; method: immunoSEQ multiplex PCR. The table records about 88,000 clones, about 90% of them present only once. Here the sequenced sample was peripheral blood, taken on day 0 of AZD1222 vaccination. The source is an adult in good health. The J gene is TRBJ2-1, the V gene TRBV5-5; 10 bases agree with TRBD2. The CDR3 loop reads CASSRTSGTAYNEQFF. The CDR3 nucleotides read TGTGCCAGCAGCCGTACTAGCGGGACGGCCTACAATGAGCAGTTCTTC.